These 30 T cell receptor beta chains share one sample of origin, sequenced in a study of shared clonotypes between healthy human individuals. Sequencing was performed with immunoSEQ multiplex PCR; in TCRdb, only in-frame clones are kept and a portion is missing. The sample records about 1.1 million clones, approximately 77% being singletons. Sequencing used memory CD4+ T cells from PBMCs. Subset in this sample: CD45RA-negative fraction. These receptors were obtained from a man aged 18 to 35 in good health. Some clones in this sample may be carry-over from other donors' samples.

This sequence joins TRBV28 and TRBJ1-2, with D possibly being TRBD1 (6 bases). This CDR3 region has 15 residues. Germline V gene sequence: CDR1 MDHEN, CDR2 SYDVKM. V dropped 5 bases and J dropped 2 bases, with 15 bases sitting between them. CDR3 region: CASSTWQGTNYGYTF. CDR3 sequence (DNA): TGTGCCAGCAGTACGTGGCAGGGGACGAACTATGGCTACACCTTC.

This clone occurred a few times. The chain is built from TRBV29-1 and TRBJ2-6; possibly TRBD1 for D (6 bases). Germline V CDR1 and CDR2: SQVTM, ANQGSEA. Trimming stripped 6 bases from V and 0 bases from J, with 15 bases between. The CDR3 has 16 amino acids. The CDR3 nucleotides read TGCAGCGTCTTCGGCGAAGGGGGCTCTGGGGCCAACGTCCTGACTTTC. Translation: CSVFGEGGSGANVLTF.

The chain recombines TRBV19 with TRBJ2-2, with 10 bases identical to TRBD1. In germline, CDR1 is LNHDA, CDR2 SQIVND (reference sequence). The CDR3 contains 16 residues. Losses at the gene ends were 2 bases for V and 7 bases for J; bases not matched to a gene: 7. Here the CDR3 DNA reads TGTGCCAGTAGTATAAGGGACAGGGGTTTCCACGGGGAGCTGTTTTTT. Translation: CASSIRDRGFHGELFF.

V and J are TRBV28 and TRBJ2-7, with a tentative D call TRBD2 (6 bases). The germline V gene encodes CDR1 MDHEN and CDR2 SYDVKM. Between the trimmed V and J ends, which lost 7 bases and 7 bases, there was a span of 23 bases. This CDR3 is built from 15 residues. This CDR3 reads CASTLRGLLPTEQYF. The DNA for the CDR3 is TGTGCCAGCACCCTTCGGGGACTCCTCCCTACAGAGCAGTACTTC.

This clone appeared once. This chain uses TRBV2 with TRBJ2-7; 7 bases map to TRBD2. V lost 3 bases and J lost 0; bases outside the gene matches: 14. This CDR3 spans 18 amino acids. The germline V gene has CDR1 SNHLY and CDR2 FYNNEI. The CDR3 loop reads CASSDSSGYSQSSYEQYF. In nucleotides, the CDR3 is TGTGCCAGCAGTGACTCTAGCGGTTACTCCCAGAGCTCCTACGAGCAGTACTTC.

The chain links TRBV4-2 to TRBJ2-7; D is possibly TRBD2 (5 bases). With 0 bases removed from V and 2 bases from J, the gap between germline ends came to 14 bases. CDR3 size: 16 residues. The germline V gene encodes CDR1 LGHNA and CDR2 YNFKEQ. CDR3 bases: TGTGCCAGCAGCCAAGAGGGAGCTGTCCTCACCTACGAGCAGTACTTC. Translation: CASSQEGAVLTYEQYF.

This rearrangement joins TRBV27 to TRBJ2-3; TRBD2 aligns across 8 bases. The germline V gene has CDR1 MNHEY and CDR2 SMNVEV (reference sequence). This CDR3 region has 15 residues. V was clipped by 6 bases and J by 3 bases; unmatched bases: 8. In DNA, the CDR3 is TGTGCCAGCAGGTTAGCGGGGCCCGCGACAGATACGCAGTATTTT. It yields the protein CASRLAGPATDTQYF.

This clone was picked up one time. The chain recombines TRBV29-1 with TRBJ1-2; D gene unclear. The V end was cut by 4 bases, the J end by 1 base, with 7 bases between. Germline V lookup: CDR1 SQVTM, CDR2 ANQGSEA. This CDR3 is built from 12 residues. This chain's CDR3 is CSVATHNYGYTF. The CDR3 region has the DNA TGCAGCGTTGCCACGCATAACTATGGCTACACCTTC.

The V and J genes are TRBV11-2 and TRBJ2-2; 8 nucleotides line up with TRBD1. V lost 6 bases and J lost 2; bases outside the gene matches: 8. Germline loops: CDR1 SGHAT, CDR2 FQNNGV. The CDR3 is 16 residues long. Here the CDR3 reads CASRSITGGNTGELFF. CDR3 DNA sequence: TGTGCCAGCAGATCTATCACAGGGGGAAACACCGGGGAGCTGTTTTTT.

Only a few counts were recorded for this clone. This sequence may be a read error, since a much larger clone differs from it by one base. The chain couples TRBV5-4 to TRBJ1-1, with D uncertain. The ends were cut back, 0 bases at V and 1 base at J, with 1 base in the middle. Germline lookup yields CDR1 SGHNT and CDR2 YYREEE (reference sequence). This CDR3 comprises 12 residues. DNA of the CDR3: TGTGCCAGCAGCTTGGCGAACACTGAAGCTTTCTTT. Amino acids: CASSLANTEAFF.

This clone was seen a few times. The CDR3 is CASSFGQIYSNQPQHF. Here the CDR3 DNA reads TGTGCCAGCAGTTTTGGTCAGATATATAGCAATCAGCCCCAGCATTTT. This chain joins TRBV28 and TRBJ1-5, with D unclear. The germline V and J ends were trimmed by 3 bases and 0 bases, with 12 bases remaining between them. The CDR3 has 16 amino acids. From germline, CDR1 is MDHEN and CDR2 SYDVKM.

The V call is TRBV6-6, the J call TRBJ1-4; no reliable D call. V lost 5 bases, J lost 7 bases, and 5 bases lay in between. Germline CDR1 MNHNY, CDR2 SVGAGI (reference sequence). This CDR3 region has 11 residues. The CDR3, as DNA: TGTGCCAGCAGTCCGGGTGAAAAACTGTTTTTT. This translates into CASSPGEKLFF.

The V gene is TRBV5-4, the J gene TRBJ2-1; 11 bases line up with TRBD2. Germline trimming cut 4 bases from V and 6 bases from J; bases unmatched to any gene: 9. The germline V gene has CDR1 SGHNT and CDR2 YYREEE (reference sequence). The CDR3 has 16 amino acids. CDR3 sequence reads: CASSVGTSGRGNEQFF. The CDR3 coding sequence is TGTGCCAGCAGCGTAGGTACTAGCGGGAGAGGCAATGAGCAGTTCTTC.

The chain combines TRBV7-2 with TRBJ2-7, with 11 bases lining up with TRBD2. Germline lookup yields CDR1 SGHTA and CDR2 FQGNSA. J gave up 6 bases and V 3 bases, and 7 bases lay outside the gene matches. The CDR3 runs 15 residues. CDR3 bases: TGTGCCAGCAGCTTGGGGCTAGCGGGAGGCACCGAGCAGTACTTC. Protein sequence: CASSLGLAGGTEQYF.

The chain recombines TRBV18 with TRBJ2-1; 12 bases align to TRBD2. The CDR3 runs to 18 residues. Germline V gene sequence: CDR1 KGHSH, CDR2 LQKENI. V lost 6 bases and J lost 2; bases outside the gene matches: 11. This chain's CDR3 is CASSPGLAGGSPYNEQFF. In nucleotides, the CDR3 is TGTGCCAGCTCCCCGGGACTAGCGGGTGGGAGCCCCTACAATGAGCAGTTCTTC.

This chain connects TRBV30 to TRBJ1-1, with 7 positions matching TRBD1. V was clipped by 5 bases and J by 11 bases; unmatched bases: 8. Germline CDR1 is GTSNPN and CDR2 is SVGIG (reference sequence). This CDR3 spans 11 amino acids. Here the CDR3 reads CAWAAGTEAFF. CDR3 coding DNA: TGTGCCTGGGCCGCCGGGACAGAGGCTTTCTTT. Based on the CDR3 plus reference TRBV30 and TRBJ1-1, the full variable domain is SQTIHQWPATLVQPVGSPLSLECTVEGTSNPNLYWYRQAAGRGLQLLFYSVGIGQISSEVPQNLSASRPQDRQFILSSKKLLLSDSGFYLCAWAAGTEAFFGQGTRLTVV.

This clone has a handful of counts. V gene TRBV18 combines with J gene TRBJ1-3; perhaps TRBD1 as D (6 bases). CDR3 length: 14 amino acids. Trimming pared 3 bases from V and 8 bases from J, leaving 14 bases between. Germline CDR1 and CDR2: KGHSH and LQKENI. The CDR3 DNA reads TGTGCCAGCTCACCGCAGGGGCCTCCCGACACCATATATTTT. Its protein product is CASSPQGPPDTIYF.

This clone turned up a few times. V is TRBV4-2 and J is TRBJ1-2; D is unclear. The CDR3 is 16 residues long. CDR1 is LGHNA and CDR2 is YNFKEQ in the germline V gene. Trimming shortened V by 0 bases and J by 0 bases, and 11 bases separated the two germline ends. The CDR3 nucleotides are TGTGCCAGCAGCCAAGATAGTTCCTCAGCTAACTATGGCTACACCTTC. It is translated as CASSQDSSSANYGYTF.

This chain uses TRBV6-1 with TRBJ1-5; the D gene is possibly TRBD1 (6 bases). Between the trimmed V and J ends, which lost 6 bases and 1 base, there was a span of 13 bases. The CDR3 runs to 15 residues. CDR1 MNHNS and CDR2 SASEGT come from the germline V gene. DNA of the CDR3: TGTGCCAGCAGGTCGGGACAATCGAGCAATCAGCCCCAGCATTTT. This gives the protein CASRSGQSSNQPQHF.

This chain uses TRBV29-1 with TRBJ2-2; 12 nucleotides agree with TRBD2. CDR3 length: 16 residues. Germline CDR1 and CDR2: SQVTM and ANQGSEA. The ends lost 4 bases at V and 5 bases at J; junction bases unmatched: 8. The CDR3 bases are TGCAGCGTTGGACTAGCGGGAGCATCGGTTACCGGGGAGCTGTTTTTT. The encoded protein is CSVGLAGASVTGELFF.

The V gene is TRBV19, the J gene TRBJ1-4, with D possibly being TRBD1 (5 bases). CDR1 LNHDA and CDR2 SQIVND come from the germline V gene (reference sequence). The CDR3 has 13 residues. Between the trimmed V and J ends, which lost 5 bases and 3 bases, there was a span of 7 bases. CDR3 sequence: CASSLQANEKLFF. DNA of the CDR3: TGTGCCAGTAGTTTACAGGCTAATGAAAAACTGTTTTTT.

This clone was seen a handful of times. This rearrangement joins TRBV18 to TRBJ2-3; 7 bases map to TRBD2. Trimming removed 3 bases from V and 1 base from J; junction bases left unmatched: 4. CDR3 length: 15 residues. From germline, CDR1 is KGHSH and CDR2 LQKENI. The CDR3 sequence is CASSPIAGRTDTQYF. The CDR3 region has the DNA TGTGCCAGCTCACCTATAGCGGGCCGCACAGATACGCAGTATTTT.

V is TRBV5-4 and J is TRBJ2-7, with TRBD2 matching over 11 bases. V dropped 4 bases and J dropped 6; count of bases not matched to a gene: 12. CDR1 and CDR2 from the germline V gene are SGHNT and YYREEE (reference sequence). This CDR3 is built from 16 residues. For the CDR3, the DNA is TGTGCCAGCAGCGTCCCGACTAGCGGGATGTACAGCGAGCAGTACTTC. Translated, it gives CASSVPTSGMYSEQYF.

In its sample, this clone was seen once. The gene calls are TRBV4-3 and TRBJ2-3; the D gene could be TRBD1 or TRBD2 (5 bases each). The V end was cut by 5 bases, the J end by 3 bases, with 12 bases between. The CDR3 contains 14 residues. The germline CDR1 and CDR2 sequences are LGHNA and YSLEER. The CDR3 reads CASSDRDLTDTQYF. The CDR3 coding sequence is TGCGCCAGCAGCGACCGGGACCTTACAGATACGCAGTATTTT.

V gene TRBV28 combines with J gene TRBJ1-4, with no clear D. The CDR3 loop spans 14 amino acids. CDR1 and CDR2 from the germline V gene are MDHEN and SYDVKM. V lost 6 bases and J lost 4, with 12 bases in between. The DNA of the CDR3 is TGTGCCAGCAGCCCCGGGGTGGTTAATGAAAAACTGTTTTTT. Its protein is CASSPGVVNEKLFF.

The rearrangement links TRBV7-7 to TRBJ2-7; TRBD1 is a possible D gene (6 bases). The germline V and J ends were trimmed by 0 bases and 4 bases, with 16 bases remaining between them. Germline CDR1 and CDR2: SSHAT and FNYEAQ (reference sequence). The CDR3 spans 16 residues. CDR3 loop: CASSLARGRGKYEQYF. The CDR3 region has the DNA TGTGCCAGCAGCTTAGCCAGGGGCAGGGGTAAATACGAGCAGTACTTC.

This chain links TRBV19 with TRBJ2-2; 7 positions agree with TRBD2. The CDR3 runs 14 residues. V shed 2 bases and J 5 bases; nucleotides not matched to a gene: 2. Per the germline V gene, CDR1 is LNHDA and CDR2 is SQIVND (reference sequence). This CDR3 reads CASSIRGGTGELFF. DNA of the CDR3: TGTGCCAGTAGTATACGGGGAGGGACCGGGGAGCTGTTTTTT.

The J gene is TRBJ1-1, the V gene TRBV20-1; D possibly corresponds to TRBD1 (5 bases). V was clipped by 6 bases and J by 6 bases, with 11 bases between them. The length of the CDR3 is 11 residues. The germline V gene encodes CDR1 DFQATT and CDR2 SNEGSKA (reference sequence). The CDR3 reads CSAPRGSEAFF. In DNA form, the CDR3 reads TGCAGTGCGCCTCGGGGGTCTGAAGCTTTCTTT.

The chain carries TRBV30 and TRBJ2-3; a weak D match, TRBD2 (6 bases). With 2 bases removed from V and 1 base from J, the gap between germline ends came to 10 bases. Germline V gene data show CDR1 as GTSNPN and CDR2 as SVGIG (reference sequence). The CDR3 has 14 residues. CDR3 sequence reads: CAWSRASGTDTQYF. The CDR3 DNA reads TGTGCCTGGAGTAGGGCTAGCGGCACAGATACGCAGTATTTT.

The chain links TRBV5-1 to TRBJ2-3, with D perhaps given as TRBD1 or TRBD2 (5 bases each). The V gene lost 2 bases and the J gene lost 0 bases, with 13 bases spanning the gap. The CDR3 is made up of 16 amino acids. CDR1 is SGHRS and CDR2 is YFSETQ in the germline V gene. The CDR3 region has the DNA TGCGCCAGCAGCTTAACCGGGACCCACAGCACAGATACGCAGTATTTT. The encoded protein is CASSLTGTHSTDTQYF.